The entry below gives a single TCR beta chain sequence along with its context. The antigen is undetermined. The CDR3 has 14 residues. In germline, CDR1 is LNHNV, CDR2 YYDKDF (reference sequence). The V gene lost 3 bases and the J gene lost 6 bases, with 15 bases spanning the gap. This sample was included in a study of T-cell reconstitution after alpha-beta-depleted transplantation in children. Unique molecular identifiers were used to barcode this TCRbeta library. Each CDR3 protein gets one entry after TCRdb re-called the PCR reads with MiXCR. The table records over 400,000 distinct CDR3 sequences, around 46% of them present only once. Study-wide findings and caveats: The high TCRbeta diversity at day 60 in some patients came from surviving recipient T cells and thymic progenitors.

This sequence joins TRBV15 and TRBJ2-7; tentative D call: TRBD1 (5 bases). The sequenced sample was PBMCs, obtained before TCRalphabeta/CD19-depleted stem cell transplant. The sequence came from a girl aged 2-10 years with aplastic anemia, due to receive a stem cell transplant. This CDR3 reads CATSSLGVLREQYF. CDR3 DNA sequence: TGTGCCACCAGCAGCCTAGGGGTATTGCGCGAGCAGTACTTC.